This T cell receptor beta chain is drawn from a study of blood T cell repertoires in COVID-19. The wider study: The samples span acute and convalescent COVID-19 from the United States, Italy and Spain.

Trimming cost V 0 bases and J 4 bases; bases outside gene matches: 12. CDR3 length: 20 amino acids. The germline V gene has CDR1 SGHVS and CDR2 FQNEAQ. This table comes from immunoSEQ multiplex PCR, and its TCRdb copy is limited to in-frame clones, with some not included. The data contain around 280,000 clones, under 90% of them singletons. The chain combines TRBV7-8 with TRBJ2-1; TRBD2 agrees at 13 bases. This TCR was recovered from a middle-aged woman who had recovered from COVID-19. Material: PBMCs or T cells enriched from blood (not recorded which). CDR3: CASSLAVPGLAGTKYNEQFF. CDR3 nucleotide sequence: TGTGCCAGCAGCTTAGCCGTCCCGGGACTAGCGGGGACTAAGTACAATGAGCAGTTCTTC.